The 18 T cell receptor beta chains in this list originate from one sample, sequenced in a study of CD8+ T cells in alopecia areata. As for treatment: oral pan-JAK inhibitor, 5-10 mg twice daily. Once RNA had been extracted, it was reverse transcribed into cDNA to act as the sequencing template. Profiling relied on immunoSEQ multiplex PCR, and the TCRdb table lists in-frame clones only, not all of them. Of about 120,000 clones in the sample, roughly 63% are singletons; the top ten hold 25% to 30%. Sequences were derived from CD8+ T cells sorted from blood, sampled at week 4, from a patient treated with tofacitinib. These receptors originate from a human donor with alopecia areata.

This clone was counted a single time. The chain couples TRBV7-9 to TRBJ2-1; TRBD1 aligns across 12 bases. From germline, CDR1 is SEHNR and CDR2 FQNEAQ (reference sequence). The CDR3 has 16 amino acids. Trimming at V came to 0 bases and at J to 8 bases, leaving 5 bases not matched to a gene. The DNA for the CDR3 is TGTGCCAGCAGCTTAGCGGGACAGGGGGCTGGCTATGAGCAGTTCTTC. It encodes CASSLAGQGAGYEQFF.

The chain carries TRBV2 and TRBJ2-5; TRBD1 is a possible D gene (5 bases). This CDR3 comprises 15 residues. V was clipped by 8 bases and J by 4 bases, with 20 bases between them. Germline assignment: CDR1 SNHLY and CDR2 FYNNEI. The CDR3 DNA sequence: TGTGCCAGCCTATACAGGATAAGTCTACCAGAGACCCAGTACTTC. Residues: CASLYRISLPETQYF.

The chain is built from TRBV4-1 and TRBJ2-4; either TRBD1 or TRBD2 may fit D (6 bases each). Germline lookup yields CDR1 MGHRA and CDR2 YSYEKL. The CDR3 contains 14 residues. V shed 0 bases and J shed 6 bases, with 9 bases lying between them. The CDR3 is CASSQDWGANIQYF. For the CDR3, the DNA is TGCGCCAGCAGCCAAGATTGGGGGGCAAACATTCAGTACTTC.

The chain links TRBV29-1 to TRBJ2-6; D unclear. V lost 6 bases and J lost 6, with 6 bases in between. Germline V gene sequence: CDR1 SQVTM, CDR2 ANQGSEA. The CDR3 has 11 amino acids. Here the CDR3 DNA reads TGCAGCGTCTGGGAGGCCAACGTCCTGACTTTC. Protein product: CSVWEANVLTF.

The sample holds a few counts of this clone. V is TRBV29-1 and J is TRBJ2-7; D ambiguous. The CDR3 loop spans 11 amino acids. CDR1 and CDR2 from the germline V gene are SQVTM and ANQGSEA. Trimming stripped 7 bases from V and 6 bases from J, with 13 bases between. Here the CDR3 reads CSAAKWSEQYF. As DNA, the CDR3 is TGCAGCGCCGCCAAGTGGTCCGAGCAGTACTTC.

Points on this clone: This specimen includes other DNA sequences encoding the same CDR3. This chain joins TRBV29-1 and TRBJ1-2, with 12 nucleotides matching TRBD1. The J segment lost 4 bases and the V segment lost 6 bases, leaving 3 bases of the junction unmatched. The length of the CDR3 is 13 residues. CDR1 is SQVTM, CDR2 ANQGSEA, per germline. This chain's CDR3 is CSVPGQGAYGYTF. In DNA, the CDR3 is TGCAGCGTACCGGGACAGGGGGCCTATGGCTACACCTTC.

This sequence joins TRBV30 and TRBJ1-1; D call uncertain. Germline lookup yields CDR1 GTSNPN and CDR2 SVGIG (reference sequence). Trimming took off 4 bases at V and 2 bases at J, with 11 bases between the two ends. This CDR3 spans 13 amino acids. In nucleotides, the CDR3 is TGTGCCTGGACGACGGGTCTTAACACTGAAGCTTTCTTT. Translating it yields CAWTTGLNTEAFF.

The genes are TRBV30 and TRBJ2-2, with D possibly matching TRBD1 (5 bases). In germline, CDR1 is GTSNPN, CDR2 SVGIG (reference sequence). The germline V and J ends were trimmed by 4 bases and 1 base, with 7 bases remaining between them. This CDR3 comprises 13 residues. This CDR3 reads CAWKTENTGELFF. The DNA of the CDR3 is TGTGCCTGGAAGACAGAGAACACCGGGGAGCTGTTTTTT.

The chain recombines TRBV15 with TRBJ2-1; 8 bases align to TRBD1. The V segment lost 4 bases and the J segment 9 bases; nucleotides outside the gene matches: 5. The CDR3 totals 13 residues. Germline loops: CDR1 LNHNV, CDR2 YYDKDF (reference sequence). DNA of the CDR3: TGTGCCACCAGCACGACAGGGGCGGGTGAGCAGTTCTTC. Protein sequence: CATSTTGAGEQFF.

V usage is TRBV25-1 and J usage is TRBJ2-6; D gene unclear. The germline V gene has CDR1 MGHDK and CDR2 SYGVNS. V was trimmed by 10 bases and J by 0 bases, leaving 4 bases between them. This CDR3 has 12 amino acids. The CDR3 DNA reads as TGTGCCACCAACTCTGGGGCCAACGTCCTGACTTTC. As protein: CATNSGANVLTF.

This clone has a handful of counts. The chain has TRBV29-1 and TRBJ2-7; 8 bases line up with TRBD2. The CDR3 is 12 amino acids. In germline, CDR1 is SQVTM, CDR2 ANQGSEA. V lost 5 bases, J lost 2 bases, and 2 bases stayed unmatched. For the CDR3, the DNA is TGCAGCGTTATACTAGCGGCCTACGAGCAGTACTTC. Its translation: CSVILAAYEQYF.

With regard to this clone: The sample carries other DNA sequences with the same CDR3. In nucleotides, the CDR3 is TGTGCCAGCAGCGGAAGCTCCTACAATGAGCAGTTCTTC. Translating gives CASSGSSYNEQFF. The rearrangement uses TRBV9 and TRBJ2-1; D gene uncertain. V dropped 3 bases and J dropped 0 bases, with 4 bases sitting between them. CDR3 length: 13 residues. The germline V gene encodes CDR1 SGDLS and CDR2 YYNGEE.

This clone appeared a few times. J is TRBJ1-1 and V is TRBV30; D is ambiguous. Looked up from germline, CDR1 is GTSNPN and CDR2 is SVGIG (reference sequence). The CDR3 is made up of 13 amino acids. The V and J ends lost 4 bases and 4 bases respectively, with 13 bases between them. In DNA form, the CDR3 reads TGTGCCTGGAACGTTGGGCCCGGCACTGAAGCTTTCTTT. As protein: CAWNVGPGTEAFF.

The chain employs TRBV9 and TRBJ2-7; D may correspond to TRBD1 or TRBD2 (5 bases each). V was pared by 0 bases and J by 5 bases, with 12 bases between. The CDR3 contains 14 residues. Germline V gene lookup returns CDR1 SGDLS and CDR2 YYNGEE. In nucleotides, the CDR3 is TGTGCCAGCAGCGTAGAGGGGAGTTGGGACGAGCAGTACTTC. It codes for CASSVEGSWDEQYF.

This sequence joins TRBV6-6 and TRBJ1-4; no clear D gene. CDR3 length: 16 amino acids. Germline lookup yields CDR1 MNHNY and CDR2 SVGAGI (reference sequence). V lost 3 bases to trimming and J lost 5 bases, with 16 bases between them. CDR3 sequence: CASSYRDMVLNEKLFF. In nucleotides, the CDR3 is TGTGCCAGCAGTTATCGGGATATGGTCCTAAATGAAAAACTGTTTTTT.

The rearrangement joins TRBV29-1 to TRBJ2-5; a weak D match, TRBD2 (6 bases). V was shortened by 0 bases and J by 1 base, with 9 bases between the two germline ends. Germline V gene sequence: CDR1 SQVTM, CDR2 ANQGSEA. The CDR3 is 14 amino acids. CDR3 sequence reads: CSVEDNGGQETQYF. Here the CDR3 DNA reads TGCAGCGTTGAAGACAACGGGGGCCAAGAGACCCAGTACTTC.

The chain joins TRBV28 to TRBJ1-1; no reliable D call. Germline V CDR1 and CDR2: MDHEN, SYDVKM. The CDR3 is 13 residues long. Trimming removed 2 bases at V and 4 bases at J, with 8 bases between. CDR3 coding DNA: TGTGCCAGCAGTTTAAGGTGGGGCACTGAAGCTTTCTTT. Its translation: CASSLRWGTEAFF.

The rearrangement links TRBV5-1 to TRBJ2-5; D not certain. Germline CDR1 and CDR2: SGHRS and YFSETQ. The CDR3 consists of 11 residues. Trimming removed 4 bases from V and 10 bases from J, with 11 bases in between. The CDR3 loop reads CASSPDHRQYF. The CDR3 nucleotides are TGCGCCAGCAGCCCGGACCATCGCCAGTACTTC.